This passage covers 15 T cell receptor beta chains from one sample sequenced in a study of shared clonotypes between healthy human individuals. As defined, naive CD8 cells were CD45RO-negative and positively selected for CCR7, with terminally differentiated effector memory CD45RA+ cells excluded. Method: immunoSEQ multiplex PCR; TCRdb's copy keeps in-frame clones and lacks some. The repertoire consists of about 580,000 clones, with roughly 98% occurring once and the leading ten covering more than 0.3%. Sequenced: naive CD8+ T cells sorted from blood. These receptors came from a man younger than 40 in good health.

This chain connects TRBV14 to TRBJ2-1, with 8 bases that match TRBD2. The CDR3 contains 16 residues. The germline CDR1 and CDR2 sequences are SGHDN and FVKESK. V lost 0 bases to trimming and J lost 5 bases; unmatched junction nucleotides: 6. The CDR3 is CASSQDRGRLDNEQFF. The CDR3 coding sequence is TGTGCCAGCAGCCAAGATCGCGGGAGGTTGGACAATGAGCAGTTCTTC.

This chain connects TRBV7-2 to TRBJ2-7; no clear D gene. The V gene's germline CDR1 is SGHTA and CDR2 FQGNSA. V gave up 0 bases and J gave up 0 bases, with 6 bases separating them. CDR3 length equals 14 residues. The CDR3 DNA sequence: TGTGCCAGCAGCTTAGCGGGGTACTCCTACGAGCAGTACTTC. Translating it yields CASSLAGYSYEQYF.

The chain couples TRBV5-4 to TRBJ2-7; 15 bases fit TRBD2. J lost 3 bases, V lost 4 bases, and 2 bases had no gene match. The CDR3 extends over 15 amino acids. Per the germline V gene, CDR1 is SGHNT and CDR2 is YYREEE (reference sequence). The CDR3 nucleotides read TGTGCCAGCAGCCAGGGACTAGCGGGGGGCTACGAGCAGTACTTC. This codes for CASSQGLAGGYEQYF. Complete variable domain (other parts from reference TRBV5-4 and TRBJ2-7): ETGVTQSPTHLIKTRGQQVTLRCSSQSGHNTVSWYQQALGQGPQFIFQYYREEENGRGNFPPRFSGLQFPNYSSELNVNALELDDSALYLCASSQGLAGGYEQYFGPGTRLTVT.

This chain connects TRBV9 to TRBJ1-1, with D perhaps matching TRBD1 (6 bases). The CDR3 runs 15 residues. Per germline, CDR1 SGDLS and CDR2 YYNGEE. The V end lost 2 bases, the J end lost 0 bases, and 11 bases lay between the germline ends. In nucleotides, the CDR3 is TGTGCCAGCAGCGTGGAAAGGGGGGTGAACACTGAAGCTTTCTTT. The encoded protein is CASSVERGVNTEAFF. Based on the CDR3 plus reference TRBV9 and TRBJ1-1, the full variable domain is DSGVTQTPKHLITATGQRVTLRCSPRSGDLSVYWYQQSLDQGLQFLIQYYNGEERAKGNILERFSAQQFPDLHSELNLSSLELGDSALYFCASSVERGVNTEAFFGQGTRLTVV.

This rearrangement joins TRBV4-1 to TRBJ2-2; possible D gene TRBD2, 6 bases. Germline CDR1 and CDR2: MGHRA and YSYEKL. The CDR3 spans 16 residues. Between the trimmed V and J ends, which lost 1 base and 3 bases, there was a span of 12 bases. The CDR3 coding sequence is TGCGCCAGCAGCCAAGGTCCAGCGGGTTACACCGGGGAGCTGTTTTTT. Its translation is CASSQGPAGYTGELFF.

V usage is TRBV11-2 and J usage is TRBJ2-7; possibly TRBD1 for D (6 bases). The V gene lost 4 bases and the J gene lost 0 bases, with 16 bases spanning the gap. CDR3 length equals 16 residues. CDR1 and CDR2 from the germline V gene are SGHAT and FQNNGV. The CDR3 region has the DNA TGTGCCAGCAGCTCACGGGGACAAGTAATCTCCTACGAGCAGTACTTC. Translation gives CASSSRGQVISYEQYF.

The chain recombines TRBV6-6 with TRBJ2-1, with 9 bases fitting TRBD2. The CDR3 consists of 16 residues. Per the germline V gene, CDR1 is MNHNY and CDR2 is SVGAGI (reference sequence). Unmatched junction bases numbered 8, after V lost 0 bases and J lost 8 bases. DNA of the CDR3: TGTGCCAGCAGTTACTCGGCTAGCGGGACTTTTGATGAGCAGTTCTTC. This translates into CASSYSASGTFDEQFF.

This sequence joins TRBV28 and TRBJ2-7, with TRBD1 identical over 8 bases. Losses at the gene ends were 7 bases for V and 5 bases for J; bases not matched to a gene: 7. This CDR3 comprises 13 residues. Germline V lookup: CDR1 MDHEN, CDR2 SYDVKM. The CDR3 region has the DNA TGTGCCAGCACCTTACAGGGGGTCCACGAGCAGTACTTC. It translates to CASTLQGVHEQYF. Full variable domain (rest looked up from reference TRBV28 and TRBJ2-7): DVKVTQSSRYLVKRTGEKVFLECVQDMDHENMFWYRQDPGLGLRLIYFSYDVKMKEKGDIPEGYSVSREKKERFSLILESASTNQTSMYLCASTLQGVHEQYFGPGTRLTVT.

The V and J genes are TRBV20-1 and TRBJ2-1; D ambiguous. V was clipped by 2 bases and J by 10 bases, with 3 bases between them. The CDR3 sequence is 9 residues long. Per germline, CDR1 DFQATT and CDR2 SNEGSKA (reference sequence). The CDR3 loop is CSARREQFF. CDR3 in DNA: TGCAGTGCTAGAAGGGAGCAGTTCTTC.

The chain is built from TRBV25-1 and TRBJ2-7, with 8 bases fitting TRBD2. The CDR3 runs 16 residues. V shed 3 bases and J 3 bases; nucleotides not matched to a gene: 10. Germline CDR1 and CDR2: MGHDK and SYGVNS. The CDR3 protein is CASSEIHTGTSYEQYF. As DNA, the CDR3 is TGTGCCAGCAGTGAGATCCATACCGGGACTAGCTACGAGCAGTACTTC.

The chain is built from TRBV7-8 and TRBJ2-3; D is unresolved. Trimming took off 5 bases at V and 6 bases at J, with 12 bases between the two ends. This CDR3 spans 13 amino acids. Germline V lookup: CDR1 SGHVS, CDR2 FQNEAQ. As DNA, the CDR3 is TGTGCCAGCAGCCCTACCGTTGTGGATACGCAGTATTTT. It yields the protein CASSPTVVDTQYF.

This rearrangement joins TRBV28 to TRBJ2-7, with TRBD2 matching over 12 bases. The CDR3 has 15 amino acids. With 5 bases clipped from V and 2 bases from J, the junction kept 4 bases outside the gene matches. Germline CDR1 MDHEN, CDR2 SYDVKM. The CDR3 bases are TGTGCCAGCAGTGAGACTAGCGGGAGCCCCTACGAGCAGTACTTC. Residues: CASSETSGSPYEQYF.

This chain connects TRBV15 to TRBJ1-2, with 8 positions matching TRBD1. Trimming took 0 bases from V and 6 from J; bases not matched to a gene: 0. The CDR3 totals 13 residues. Germline V gene lookup returns CDR1 LNHNV and CDR2 YYDKDF (reference sequence). The CDR3 sequence: CATSRDRGHGYTF. The CDR3 bases are TGTGCCACCAGCAGAGACAGGGGGCATGGCTACACCTTC.

The chain couples TRBV5-4 to TRBJ2-1; D is possibly TRBD1 or TRBD2 (5 bases each). Germline V CDR1 and CDR2: SGHNT, YYREEE (reference sequence). Between the trimmed V and J ends, which lost 4 bases and 6 bases, there was a span of 23 bases. The CDR3 sequence is 17 residues long. The CDR3 nucleotides are TGTGCCAGCAGCCTCACCCCCGGCAGTACGAGGGGCAATGAGCAGTTCTTC. Translated: CASSLTPGSTRGNEQFF.

J is TRBJ2-7 and V is TRBV15; 7 bases agree with TRBD2. This CDR3 region has 15 residues. V dropped 1 base and J dropped 6; count of bases not matched to a gene: 9. In germline, CDR1 is LNHNV, CDR2 YYDKDF (reference sequence). The CDR3 sequence: CATSRALGLLTEQYF. In nucleotides, the CDR3 is TGTGCCACCAGCAGAGCTTTGGGACTACTAACCGAGCAGTACTTC.